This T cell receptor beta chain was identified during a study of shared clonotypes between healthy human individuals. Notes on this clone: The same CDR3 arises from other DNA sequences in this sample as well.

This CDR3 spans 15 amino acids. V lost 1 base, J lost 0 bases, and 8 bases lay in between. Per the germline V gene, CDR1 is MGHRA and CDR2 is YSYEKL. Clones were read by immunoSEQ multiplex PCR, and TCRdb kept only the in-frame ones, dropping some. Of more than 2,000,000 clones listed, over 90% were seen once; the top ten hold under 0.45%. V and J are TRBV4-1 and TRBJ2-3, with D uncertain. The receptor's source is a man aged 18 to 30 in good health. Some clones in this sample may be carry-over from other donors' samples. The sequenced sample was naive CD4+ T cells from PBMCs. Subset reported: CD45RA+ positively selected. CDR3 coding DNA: TGCGCCAGCAGCCAAGGTCGCGGTAGCACAGATACGCAGTATTTT. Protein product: CASSQGRGSTDTQYF.